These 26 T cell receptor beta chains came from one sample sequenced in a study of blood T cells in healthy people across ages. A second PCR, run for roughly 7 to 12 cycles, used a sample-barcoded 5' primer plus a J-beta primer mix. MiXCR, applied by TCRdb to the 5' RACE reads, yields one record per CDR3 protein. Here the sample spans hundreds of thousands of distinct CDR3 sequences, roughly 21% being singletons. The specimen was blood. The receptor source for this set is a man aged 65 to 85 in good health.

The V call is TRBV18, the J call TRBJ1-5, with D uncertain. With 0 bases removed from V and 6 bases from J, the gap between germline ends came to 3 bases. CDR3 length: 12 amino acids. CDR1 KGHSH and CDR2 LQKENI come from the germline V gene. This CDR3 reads CASSPPSQPQHF. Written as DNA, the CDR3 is TGTGCCAGCTCACCACCGAGTCAGCCCCAGCATTTT. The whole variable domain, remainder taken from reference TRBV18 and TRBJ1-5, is NAGVMQNPRHLVRRRGQEARLRCSPMKGHSHVYWYRQLPEEGLKFMVYLQKENIIDESGMPKERFSAEFPKEGPSILRIQQVVRGDSAAYFCASSPPSQPQHFGDGTRLSIL.

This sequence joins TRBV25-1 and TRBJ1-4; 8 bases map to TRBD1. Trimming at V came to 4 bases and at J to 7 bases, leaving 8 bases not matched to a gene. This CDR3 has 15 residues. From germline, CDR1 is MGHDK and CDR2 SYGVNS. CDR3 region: CASSVRGRSVEKLFF. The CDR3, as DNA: TGTGCCAGCAGTGTCAGGGGGCGATCGGTTGAAAAACTGTTTTTT.

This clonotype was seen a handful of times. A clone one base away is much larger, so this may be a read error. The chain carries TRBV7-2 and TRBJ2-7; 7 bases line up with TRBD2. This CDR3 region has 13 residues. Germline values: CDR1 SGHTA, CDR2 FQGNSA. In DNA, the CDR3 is TGTGCCAGCAGCTTAGGTGGGGACTACGTGCAGTACTTC. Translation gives CASSLGGDYVQYF.

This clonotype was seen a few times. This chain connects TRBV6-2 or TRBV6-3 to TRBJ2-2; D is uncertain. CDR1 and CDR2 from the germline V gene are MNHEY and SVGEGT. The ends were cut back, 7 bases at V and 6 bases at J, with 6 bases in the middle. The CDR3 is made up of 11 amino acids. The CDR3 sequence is CASNRAGELFF. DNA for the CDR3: TGTGCCAGCAACCGAGCCGGGGAGCTGTTTTTT.

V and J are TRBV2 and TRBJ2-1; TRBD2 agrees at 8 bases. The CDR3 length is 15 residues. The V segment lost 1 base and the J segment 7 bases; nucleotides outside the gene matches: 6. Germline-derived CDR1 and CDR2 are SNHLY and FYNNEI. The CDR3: CASSEVRGLGNEQFF. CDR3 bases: TGTGCCAGCAGTGAAGTCCGGGGACTAGGAAATGAGCAGTTCTTC.

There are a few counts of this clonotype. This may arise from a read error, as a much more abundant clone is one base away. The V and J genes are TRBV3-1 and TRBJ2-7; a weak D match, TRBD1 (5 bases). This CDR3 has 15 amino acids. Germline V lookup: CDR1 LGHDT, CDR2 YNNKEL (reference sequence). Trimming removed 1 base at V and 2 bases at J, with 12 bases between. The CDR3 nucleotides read TGTGCCAGCAGCCAAGTCCTCAGGGCCCCCTACGAGCAGTACTTC. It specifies CASSQVLRAPYEQYF.

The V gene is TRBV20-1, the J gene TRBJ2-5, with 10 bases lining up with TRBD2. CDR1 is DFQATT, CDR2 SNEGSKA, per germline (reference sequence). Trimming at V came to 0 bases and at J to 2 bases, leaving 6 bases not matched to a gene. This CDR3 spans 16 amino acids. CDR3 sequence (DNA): TGCAGTGCTAGAGATCCCGCTAGCGGGGGACAAGAGACCCAGTACTTC. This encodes CSARDPASGGQETQYF.

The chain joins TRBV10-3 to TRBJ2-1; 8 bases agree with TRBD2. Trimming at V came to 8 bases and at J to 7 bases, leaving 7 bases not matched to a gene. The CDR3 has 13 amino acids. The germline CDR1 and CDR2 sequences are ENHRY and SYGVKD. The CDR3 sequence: CAIATSGGNEQFF. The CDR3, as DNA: TGTGCCATCGCTACCAGCGGGGGAAATGAGCAGTTCTTC.

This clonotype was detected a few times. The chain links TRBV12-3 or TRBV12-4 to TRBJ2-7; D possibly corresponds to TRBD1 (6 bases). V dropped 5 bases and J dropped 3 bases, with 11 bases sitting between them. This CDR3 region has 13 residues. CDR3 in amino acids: CASSTGTHYEQYF. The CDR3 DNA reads TGTGCCAGCAGTACCGGGACACACTACGAGCAGTACTTC.

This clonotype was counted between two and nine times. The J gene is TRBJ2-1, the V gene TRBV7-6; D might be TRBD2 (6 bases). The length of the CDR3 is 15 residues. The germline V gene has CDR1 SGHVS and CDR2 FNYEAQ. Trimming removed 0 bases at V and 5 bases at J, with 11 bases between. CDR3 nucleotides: TGTGCCAGCAGCTTAGCAGCGGGCCTCCACAATGAGCAGTTCTTC. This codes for CASSLAAGLHNEQFF.

In nucleotides, the CDR3 is TGTGCCAGCAGTGAAGGGTTCGGCCAAGAGACCCAGTACTTC. Residues: CASSEGFGQETQYF. The chain couples TRBV2 to TRBJ2-5; D is ambiguous. Germline CDR1 SNHLY, CDR2 FYNNEI. With 1 base removed from V and 1 base from J, the gap between germline ends came to 7 bases. The CDR3 runs to 14 residues. Combining the CDR3 with reference TRBV2 and TRBJ2-5 gives the whole variable domain EPEVTQTPSHQVTQMGQEVILRCVPISNHLYFYWYRQILGQKVEFLVSFYNNEISEKSEIFDDQFSVERPDGSNFTLKIRSTKLEDSAMYFCASSEGFGQETQYFGPGTRLLVL.

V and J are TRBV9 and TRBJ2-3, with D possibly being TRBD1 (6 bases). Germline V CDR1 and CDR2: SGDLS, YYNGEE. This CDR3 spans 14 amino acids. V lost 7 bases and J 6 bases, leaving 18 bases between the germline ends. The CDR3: CASGREGGLDTQYF. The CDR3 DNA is TGTGCCAGCGGAAGAGAAGGGGGTTTGGATACGCAGTATTTT.

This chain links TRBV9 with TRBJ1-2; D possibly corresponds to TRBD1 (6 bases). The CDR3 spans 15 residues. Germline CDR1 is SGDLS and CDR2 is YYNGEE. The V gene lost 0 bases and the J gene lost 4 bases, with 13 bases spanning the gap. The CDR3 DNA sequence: TGTGCCAGCAGCGTAGACGTGGGGGCACCCTATGGCTACACCTTC. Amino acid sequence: CASSVDVGAPYGYTF.

CDR3 residues: CASSVGLAEPYEQYF. CDR3 nucleotide sequence: TGTGCCAGCAGCGTAGGTCTAGCGGAGCCCTACGAGCAGTACTTC. The rearrangement links TRBV9 to TRBJ2-5, with TRBD2 matching over 7 bases. The end of the DNA is better explained by TRBJ2-7, so the J call may be wrong. The CDR3 runs 15 residues. Germline CDR1 reads SGDLS; CDR2 reads YYNGEE.

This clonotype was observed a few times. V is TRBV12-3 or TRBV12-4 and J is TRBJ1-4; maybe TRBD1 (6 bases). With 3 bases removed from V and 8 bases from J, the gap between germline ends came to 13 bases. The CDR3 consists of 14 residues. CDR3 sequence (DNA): TGTGCCAGCAGTTTGAGGCAGGGGAGAGAAAAACTGTTTTTT. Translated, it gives CASSLRQGREKLFF.

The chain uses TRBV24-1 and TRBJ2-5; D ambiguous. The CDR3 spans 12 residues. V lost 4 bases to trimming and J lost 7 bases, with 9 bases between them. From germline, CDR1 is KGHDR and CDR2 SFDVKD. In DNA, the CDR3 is TGTGCCACCAGTGAGGGGTTTGGGACCCAGTACTTC. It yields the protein CATSEGFGTQYF.

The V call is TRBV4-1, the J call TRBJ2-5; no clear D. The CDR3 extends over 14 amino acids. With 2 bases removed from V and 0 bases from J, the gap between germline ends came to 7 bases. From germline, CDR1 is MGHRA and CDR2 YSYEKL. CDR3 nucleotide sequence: TGCGCCAGCAGCCAATGGGCGTACCAAGAGACCCAGTACTTC. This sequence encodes CASSQWAYQETQYF.

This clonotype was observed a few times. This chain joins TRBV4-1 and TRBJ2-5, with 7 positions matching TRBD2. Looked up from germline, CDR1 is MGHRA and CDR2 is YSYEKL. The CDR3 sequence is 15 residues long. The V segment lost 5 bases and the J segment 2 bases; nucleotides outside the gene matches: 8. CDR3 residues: CASSKPGTMQETQYF. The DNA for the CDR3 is TGCGCCAGCAGCAAACCCGGGACTATGCAAGAGACCCAGTACTTC.

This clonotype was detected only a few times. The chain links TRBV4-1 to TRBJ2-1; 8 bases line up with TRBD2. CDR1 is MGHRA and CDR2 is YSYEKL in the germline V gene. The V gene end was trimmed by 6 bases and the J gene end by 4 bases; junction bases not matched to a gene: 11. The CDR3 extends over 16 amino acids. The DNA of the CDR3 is TGCGCCAGCAGGCGAACTCTAGCGGGCTCTTACAATGAGCAGTTCTTC. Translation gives CASRRTLAGSYNEQFF.

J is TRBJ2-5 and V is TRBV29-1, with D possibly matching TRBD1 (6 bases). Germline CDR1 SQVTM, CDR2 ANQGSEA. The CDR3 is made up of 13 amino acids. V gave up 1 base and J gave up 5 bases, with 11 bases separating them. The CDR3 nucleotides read TGCAGCGTTGAAGGACAGGCAGGGGAGACCCAGTACTTC. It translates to CSVEGQAGETQYF.

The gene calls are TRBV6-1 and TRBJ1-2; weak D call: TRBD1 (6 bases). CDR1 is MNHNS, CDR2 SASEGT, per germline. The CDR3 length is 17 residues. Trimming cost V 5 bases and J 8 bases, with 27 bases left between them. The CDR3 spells CASSKLGRGHTRGGYTF. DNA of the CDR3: TGTGCCAGCAGTAAGCTCGGTCGGGGACACACAAGAGGAGGCTACACCTTC.

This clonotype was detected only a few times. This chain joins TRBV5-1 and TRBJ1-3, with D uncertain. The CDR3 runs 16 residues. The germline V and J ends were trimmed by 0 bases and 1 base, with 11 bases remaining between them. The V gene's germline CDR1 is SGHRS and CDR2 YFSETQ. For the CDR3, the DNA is TGCGCCAGCAGCTTGGACCCCTCGGGGTCTGGAAACACCATATATTTT. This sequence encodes CASSLDPSGSGNTIYF.

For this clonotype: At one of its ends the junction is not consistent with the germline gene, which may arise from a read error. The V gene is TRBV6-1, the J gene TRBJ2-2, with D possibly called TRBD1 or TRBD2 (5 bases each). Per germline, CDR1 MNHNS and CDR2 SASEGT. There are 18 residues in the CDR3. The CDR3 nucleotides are TGTGCCAGCAGTGAACCCCTGGACACACGCGGCGTGGCCGGGGAGCTGCTTTTT. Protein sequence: CASSEPLDTRGVAGELLF.

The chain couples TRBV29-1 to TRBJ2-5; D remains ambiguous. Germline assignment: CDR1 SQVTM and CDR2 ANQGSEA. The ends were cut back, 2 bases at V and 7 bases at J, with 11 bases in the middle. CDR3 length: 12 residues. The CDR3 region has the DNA TGCAGCGTTGAACGGCAGTCTGGGACCCAGTACTTC. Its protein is CSVERQSGTQYF. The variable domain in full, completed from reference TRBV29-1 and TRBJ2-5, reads SAVISQKPSRDICQRGTSLTIQCQVDSQVTMMFWYRQQPGQSLTLIATANQGSEATYESGFVIDKFPISRPNLTFSTLTVSNMSPEDSSIYLCSVERQSGTQYFGPGTRLLVL.

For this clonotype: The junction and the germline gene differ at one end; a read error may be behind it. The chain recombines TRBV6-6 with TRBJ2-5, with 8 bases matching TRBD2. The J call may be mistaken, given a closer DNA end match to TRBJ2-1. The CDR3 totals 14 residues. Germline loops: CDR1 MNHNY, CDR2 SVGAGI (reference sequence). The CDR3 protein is CAIQLAGSHNEQFF. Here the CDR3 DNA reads TGTGCCATTCAGCTAGCGGGCTCCCACAATGAGCAGTTCTTC.

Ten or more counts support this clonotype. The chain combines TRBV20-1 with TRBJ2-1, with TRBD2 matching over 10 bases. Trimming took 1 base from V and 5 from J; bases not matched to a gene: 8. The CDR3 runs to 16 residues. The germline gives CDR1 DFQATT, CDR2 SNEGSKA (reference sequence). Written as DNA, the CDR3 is TGCAGTGCTAGAGGCGTGGCTAGCGGGAGTAACAATGAGCAGTTCTTC. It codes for CSARGVASGSNNEQFF.